These T cell receptor beta chains were read from a single sample in a study of TIL therapy for anti-PD-1-resistant metastatic lung cancer. Produced via immunoSEQ multiplex PCR; TCRdb's table is partial and in-frame only. The table lists under 65,000 clones, roughly four fifths of them singletons. Sequences were derived from blood, sampled at baseline. All receptors come from a person between 25 and 80 years old with non-small cell lung cancer. Both conserved end residues are part of each CDR3. Each record gives: J gene, D gene, V gene, clone size, CDR3 DNA, CDR3 protein. The D gene is left open where the match is weak. A clone size is listed for some rows: how often the clone was seen (once, few, many), or a class if it is expanded.

>TRBJ2-2|TRBD1|TRBV7-3|.
TGTGCCAGCAGCATACAGGGGGCGACGAACACCGGGGAGCTGTTTTTT
CASSIQGATNTGELFF
>TRBJ2-7|TRBD2|TRBV4-2|.
TGTGCCAGCAGCCTTACTAGCGGGAGTATCAACGAGCAGTACTTC
CASSLTSGSINEQYF
>TRBJ1-1|.|TRBV5-1|.
TGCGCCAGCAGCTTGTTGGGGGTTTTTAACACTGAAGCTTTCTTT
CASSLLGVFNTEAFF
>TRBJ2-1|TRBD2|TRBV15|.
TGTGCCACCAGCAGAGATCTAGCGGGGGGTTACAATGAGCAGTTCTTC
CATSRDLAGGYNEQFF
>TRBJ1-4|.|TRBV11-2|large
TGTGCCAGCACTCTTACAGGGCATCCAAGGGAAAAACTGTTTTTT
CASTLTGHPREKLFF
>TRBJ2-3|.|TRBV20-1|.
TGCAGTGGTCCAGATACGCAGTATTTT
CSGPDTQYF
>TRBJ2-7|TRBD1|TRBV10-3|.
TGTGCCATCAGTGTTCTCGGGACAGGGTCCCACGAGCAGTATTTC
CAISVLGTGSHEQYF
>TRBJ2-5|.|TRBV5-1|.
TGCGCCAGCAGCGGCGGGACTCTCCAAGAGACCCAGTACTTC
CASSGGTLQETQYF
>TRBJ2-7|TRBD1|TRBV6-5|.
TGTGCCAGCCGAGGGACAGCTGCCTACGAGCAGTACTTC
CASRGTAAYEQYF
>TRBJ2-5|TRBD2|TRBV7-2|.
TGTGCCAGCAGCTCCAGACTAGCGGGAGTGGGTGGGGAGACCCAGTACTTC
CASSSRLAGVGGETQYF
>TRBJ2-2|.|TRBV10-3|once
TGTGCCACCTGCCTCGGACCAGGAACTACCGGGGAGCTGTTTTTT
CATCLGPGTTGELFF
>TRBJ2-7|.|TRBV7-2|.
TGTGCCAGCAGCCCCGGACTGACCTCCTACGAGCAGTACTTC
CASSPGLTSYEQYF
>TRBJ1-5|TRBD1|TRBV12-3/TRBV12-4|.
TGTGCCAGCAGGCAGGGGGGCAATCAGCCCCAGCATTTT
CASRQGGNQPQHF
>TRBJ2-1|.|TRBV20-1|.
TGCAGTGCTAGTCGTCGGAGGTATCCGTCCTACAATGAGCAGTTCTTC
CSASRRRYPSYNEQFF
>TRBJ2-1|.|TRBV5-1|.
TGCGCCAGCAGCTTGTCCCAGGACCTCCACAATGAGCAGTTCTTC
CASSLSQDLHNEQFF
>TRBJ1-1|.|TRBV6-5|.
TGTGCCAGCAGTTACTCGAGGGAAGTCGATACTGAAGCTTTCTTT
CASSYSREVDTEAFF
>TRBJ2-6|.|TRBV24-1|.
TGTGCCACCAGTGCCCGGGGACGTCACTCTGGGGCCAACGTCCTGACTTTC
CATSARGRHSGANVLTF
>TRBJ1-5|.|TRBV4-3|.
TGCGCCAGCAGCCAAGGACACTCCTATAGCAATCAGCCCCAGCATTTT
CASSQGHSYSNQPQHF
>TRBJ2-2|.|TRBV2|.
TGTGCCAGCAGCGGTACTCGTAACACCGGGGAGCTGTTTTTT
CASSGTRNTGELFF
>TRBJ2-5|.|TRBV27|.
TGTGCCACCAGAGACTCACAAGAGACCCAGTACTTC
CATRDSQETQYF
>TRBJ1-5|.|TRBV30|.
TGTGCCTGGAGTTCCGGGGAAGATCAGCCCCAGCATTTT
CAWSSGEDQPQHF
>TRBJ2-1|TRBD1|TRBV27|.
TGTGCCAGCAGTTTATTTGGACAGGGACAGGGGTACAATGAGCAGTTCTTC
CASSLFGQGQGYNEQFF